The next 29 T cell receptor beta chains were all read from a single sample in a study of blood T cell repertoires in COVID-19. Repertoires were generated with immunoSEQ multiplex PCR, while TCRdb's copy carries only in-frame clones and drops some. The sample has approximately 74,000 clones; approximately 75% are singletons. The sample was peripheral blood. Receptor source: a human donor in a cohort sampled during active COVID-19.

This clone was observed a single time. The V gene is TRBV27, the J gene TRBJ2-7, with 8 bases fitting TRBD2. V trimming: 10 bases; J trimming: 3 bases; junction bases outside the gene matches: 8. The CDR3 length is 13 residues. Germline V gene data show CDR1 as MNHEY and CDR2 as SMNVEV (reference sequence). The CDR3 DNA sequence: TGTGCCACGCGGGGGGCGGGCTTCTACGAGCAGTACTTC. It is translated as CATRGAGFYEQYF.

The genes are TRBV28 and TRBJ1-1, with TRBD1 identical over 9 bases. CDR3 size: 14 residues. Unmatched junction bases numbered 7, after V lost 4 bases and J lost 7 bases. Germline CDR1 MDHEN, CDR2 SYDVKM. CDR3 DNA sequence: TGTGCCAGCAGTTCGGGACAGGGAAAGGATGAAGCTTTCTTT. Amino acid sequence: CASSSGQGKDEAFF.

V usage is TRBV7-2 and J usage is TRBJ2-2; D perhaps matches TRBD2 (7 bases). V was trimmed by 4 bases and J by 4 bases, leaving 16 bases between them. This CDR3 comprises 16 residues. Germline CDR1 and CDR2: SGHTA and FQGNSA. The CDR3 bases are TGTGCCAGCAGCTCCCGTTTTCGGGGGGCCACCGGGGAGCTGTTTTTT. It encodes CASSSRFRGATGELFF.

This sequence joins TRBV19 and TRBJ2-7, with unresolved D. This CDR3 spans 15 amino acids. Trimming left V 3 bases short and J 0 bases short, with 12 bases between. Germline assignment: CDR1 LNHDA and CDR2 SQIVND (reference sequence). This chain's CDR3 is CASSIGQASSYEQYF. CDR3 nucleotide sequence: TGTGCCAGTAGTATTGGTCAGGCGAGCTCCTACGAGCAGTACTTC.

The chain uses TRBV6-1 and TRBJ1-1, with 7 bases aligning to TRBD1. The CDR3 sequence is 14 residues long. V lost 3 bases and J lost 1; bases outside the gene matches: 2. CDR1 MNHNS and CDR2 SASEGT come from the germline V gene. CDR3 DNA: TGTGCCAGCAGTGACCGACAGGGGAACACTGAAGCTTTCTTT. It specifies CASSDRQGNTEAFF.

The chain uses TRBV5-6 and TRBJ2-4; 9 bases map to TRBD2. The V segment lost 4 bases and the J segment 5 bases; nucleotides outside the gene matches: 7. This CDR3 has 15 amino acids. From germline, CDR1 is SGHDT and CDR2 YYEEEE. Here the CDR3 DNA reads TGTGCCAGCAGCCGTTTTAGCGGGAGAGAAAACATTCAGTACTTC. This gives the protein CASSRFSGRENIQYF.

A single count supports this clone. V is TRBV6-5 and J is TRBJ2-2; a weak D match, TRBD1 (6 bases). This CDR3 is built from 15 residues. The V end lost 2 bases, the J end lost 5 bases, and 12 bases lay between the germline ends. Germline CDR1 MNHEY, CDR2 SVGAGI. The CDR3 is CASSYGRGWTGELFF. The CDR3 region has the DNA TGTGCCAGCAGTTACGGCAGGGGATGGACCGGGGAGCTGTTTTTT.

The chain carries TRBV7-9 and TRBJ1-5; D remains ambiguous. V shed 4 bases and J shed 0 bases, with 7 bases lying between them. The CDR3 runs 14 residues. From germline, CDR1 is SEHNR and CDR2 FQNEAQ (reference sequence). CDR3 nucleotide sequence: TGTGCCAGCAGCTCCGACTCTAGCAATCAGCCCCAGCATTTT. This codes for CASSSDSSNQPQHF.

The chain has TRBV28 and TRBJ2-7, with a weak D call TRBD2 (5 bases). CDR1 is MDHEN and CDR2 is SYDVKM in the germline V gene. V was trimmed by 4 bases and J by 5 bases, leaving 9 bases between them. This CDR3 has 12 residues. The CDR3 bases are TGTGCCAGCAGTTCCACGCGGGACGAGCAGTACTTC. Its protein product is CASSSTRDEQYF.

This chain uses TRBV7-2 with TRBJ2-7; TRBD1 matches at 8 bases. Germline V gene lookup returns CDR1 SGHTA and CDR2 FQGNSA. V gave up 3 bases and J gave up 2 bases; unmatched junction bases: 3. This CDR3 comprises 14 residues. CDR3 nucleotides: TGTGCCAGCAGCTTGCAGGGGGCTACCTACGAGCAGTACTTC. Residues: CASSLQGATYEQYF.

V and J are TRBV2 and TRBJ2-2, with 7 bases identical to TRBD1. Per the germline V gene, CDR1 is SNHLY and CDR2 is FYNNEI. Trimming at V came to 11 bases and at J to 5 bases, leaving 8 bases not matched to a gene. This CDR3 spans 13 amino acids. CDR3 bases: TGTGCCGGTCGACAGGGAGAGACCGGGGAGCTGTTTTTT. Residues: CAGRQGETGELFF.

V is TRBV3-1 (or the pseudogene TRBV3-2) and J is TRBJ2-4, with a weak D call TRBD2 (6 bases). The CDR3 has 15 residues. The V and J ends lost 4 bases and 5 bases respectively, with 15 bases between them. Germline V lookup: CDR1 LGHDT, CDR2 YNNKEL (reference sequence). The CDR3 sequence: CASSPQGEAQNIQYF. The CDR3 DNA reads TGTGCCAGCAGCCCGCAAGGGGAGGCCCAAAACATTCAGTACTTC.

The chain carries TRBV6-5 and TRBJ1-4, with D maybe TRBD1 (6 bases). The CDR3 spans 13 residues. Germline V gene sequence: CDR1 MNHEY, CDR2 SVGAGI. The ends were cut back, 7 bases at V and 7 bases at J, with 13 bases in the middle. The CDR3 coding sequence is TGTGCCAGCAAAGATACAGGGACTGAAAAACTGTTTTTT. Protein: CASKDTGTEKLFF.

V and J are TRBV28 and TRBJ1-2; 7 bases match TRBD1. CDR1 is MDHEN, CDR2 SYDVKM, per germline. There are 13 residues in the CDR3. J gave up 4 bases and V 6 bases, and 5 bases lay outside the gene matches. CDR3 coding DNA: TGTGCCAGCAGCCCGGGACAGACCTATGGCTACACCTTC. Amino acid sequence: CASSPGQTYGYTF.

The table lists this clone with a few counts. The genes are TRBV5-6 and TRBJ1-5; 8 nucleotides agree with TRBD1. Germline CDR1 is SGHDT and CDR2 is YYEEEE. The CDR3 has 16 amino acids. The V and J ends lost 1 base and 4 bases, in that order; junction bases with no gene match: 7. CDR3 sequence: CASSLTGQGQNQPQHF. CDR3 DNA: TGTGCCAGCAGCTTGACCGGACAGGGACAAAATCAGCCCCAGCATTTT.

This chain connects TRBV18 to TRBJ2-7; TRBD1 matches at 10 bases. This CDR3 is 13 amino acids long. The V segment lost 3 bases and the J segment 9 bases; nucleotides outside the gene matches: 5. Germline V lookup: CDR1 KGHSH, CDR2 LQKENI. The CDR3 DNA reads as TGTGCCAGCTCACCCGGGACAGGGGCAGGGCAGTACTTC. Translated, it gives CASSPGTGAGQYF.

A word on this clone: This CDR3 is also generated by other DNA sequences in the sample. The V gene is TRBV14, the J gene TRBJ2-7; D unresolved. Trimming took 4 bases from V and 4 from J, leaving 8 bases between them. This CDR3 contains 12 residues. Germline V gene data show CDR1 as SGHDN and CDR2 as FVKESK. CDR3 residues: CASSPRGYEQYF. DNA for the CDR3: TGTGCCAGCAGCCCGAGAGGTTACGAGCAGTACTTC.

V gene TRBV7-9 combines with J gene TRBJ2-5, with a weak D call TRBD2 (6 bases). CDR1 and CDR2 (germline): SEHNR, FQNEAQ (reference sequence). This CDR3 spans 16 amino acids. Trimming pared 5 bases from V and 5 bases from J, leaving 21 bases between. The CDR3 DNA reads as TGTGCCAGCAGCCCCCTACTCGGGGGAGTAGCGGAGACCCAGTACTTC. The encoded protein is CASSPLLGGVAETQYF.

This clone was detected only once. The chain links TRBV3-1 (or the pseudogene TRBV3-2) to TRBJ1-1; tentative D call: TRBD1 (6 bases). This CDR3 is 14 amino acids long. The germline CDR1 and CDR2 sequences are LGHDT and YNNKEL (reference sequence). The V end lost 5 bases, the J end lost 6 bases, and 16 bases lay between the germline ends. CDR3 region: CASSWGGSAPEAFF. The DNA for the CDR3 is TGTGCCAGCAGCTGGGGGGGCAGTGCGCCTGAAGCTTTCTTT.

The rearrangement uses TRBV5-1 and TRBJ2-1, with 11 nucleotides matching TRBD2. The CDR3 is 16 residues long. With V trimmed by 3 bases and J by 0 bases, 2 bases remained unmatched. Germline CDR1 SGHRS, CDR2 YFSETQ. The DNA of the CDR3 is TGCGCCAGCAGCTACCTAGCGGGGGGCTCCTACAATGAGCAGTTCTTC. Its translation: CASSYLAGGSYNEQFF.

The V and J genes are TRBV28 and TRBJ1-4; D ambiguous. The CDR3 has 16 residues. With 8 bases removed from V and 0 bases from J, the gap between germline ends came to 16 bases. Germline V gene data show CDR1 as MDHEN and CDR2 as SYDVKM. CDR3 amino acids: CASQVWSGSTNEKLFF. The CDR3 DNA sequence: TGTGCCAGCCAAGTTTGGTCGGGTTCAACTAATGAAAAACTGTTTTTT. Complete variable domain (other parts from reference TRBV28 and TRBJ1-4): DVKVTQSSRYLVKRTGEKVFLECVQDMDHENMFWYRQDPGLGLRLIYFSYDVKMKEKGDIPEGYSVSREKKERFSLILESASTNQTSMYLCASQVWSGSTNEKLFFGSGTQLSVL.

The chain uses TRBV11-2 and TRBJ1-1; D unclear. V was shortened by 0 bases and J by 6 bases, with 11 bases between the two germline ends. This CDR3 has 14 residues. Germline lookup yields CDR1 SGHAT and CDR2 FQNNGV. Written as DNA, the CDR3 is TGTGCCAGCAGCTTAGACGTAGGACTGGCTGAAGCTTTCTTT. Translation gives CASSLDVGLAEAFF. The variable domain in full, with the rest retrieved from reference TRBV11-2 and TRBJ1-1, is EAGVAQSPRYKIIEKRQSVAFWCNPISGHATLYWYQQILGQGPKLLIQFQNNGVVDDSQLPKDRFSAERLKGVDSTLKIQPAKLEDSAVYLCASSLDVGLAEAFFGQGTRLTVV.

This chain connects TRBV5-1 to TRBJ1-1, with 8 nucleotides matching TRBD1. The ends lost 3 bases at V and 3 bases at J; junction bases unmatched: 7. Per germline, CDR1 SGHRS and CDR2 YFSETQ. CDR3 length equals 15 residues. The CDR3 nucleotides read TGCGCCAGCAGCTCCGGGACAGGATATGACACTGAAGCTTTCTTT. This sequence encodes CASSSGTGYDTEAFF.

The chain recombines TRBV18 with TRBJ2-5, with a tentative D call TRBD2 (6 bases). Germline V gene sequence: CDR1 KGHSH, CDR2 LQKENI. V lost 8 bases to trimming and J lost 2 bases, with 12 bases between them. The CDR3 sequence is 13 residues long. The CDR3 region is CASVTGVQETQYF. DNA for the CDR3: TGTGCCAGCGTAACGGGGGTGCAAGAGACCCAGTACTTC.

The V call is TRBV28, the J call TRBJ2-7; 8 positions agree with TRBD2. There are 14 residues in the CDR3. Per the germline V gene, CDR1 is MDHEN and CDR2 is SYDVKM. V trimming: 4 bases; J trimming: 2 bases; junction bases outside the gene matches: 4. Written as DNA, the CDR3 is TGTGCCAGCAGTTCAACGGGGGGGGCCTACGAGCAGTACTTC. Amino acids: CASSSTGGAYEQYF.

This chain joins TRBV7-9 and TRBJ1-5; D gene unclear. Germline V CDR1 and CDR2: SEHNR, FQNEAQ (reference sequence). The CDR3 is 14 amino acids. V lost 3 bases, J lost 1 base, and 7 bases lay in between. The DNA of the CDR3 is TGTGCCAGCAGCTTCGCCGGGAGCAATCAGCCCCAGCATTTT. Encoded protein: CASSFAGSNQPQHF. The entire variable domain, with the rest obtained from reference TRBV7-9 and TRBJ1-5, is as follows: DTGVSQNPRHKITKRGQNVTFRCDPISEHNRLYWYRQTLGQGPEFLTYFQNEAQLEKSRLLSDRFSAERPKGSFSTLEIQRTEQGDSAMYLCASSFAGSNQPQHFGDGTRLSIL.

With respect to this clone: At one end, the junction sequence differs from germline, possibly due to a read error. V gene TRBV7-7 combines with J gene TRBJ2-2; 13 nucleotides align to TRBD2. Germline V lookup: CDR1 SSHAT, CDR2 FNYEAQ (reference sequence). This CDR3 has 17 amino acids. As DNA, the CDR3 is TGTGCTAGCAGCAGGGGGACTAGCGGGGAGAACACCGGGGAGCTGTTTTTT. Encoded protein: CASSRGTSGENTGELFF.

This clone has just a few counts. V gene TRBV11-2 combines with J gene TRBJ1-6; unclear D gene. In germline, CDR1 is SGHAT, CDR2 FQNNGV. Trimming removed 2 bases at V and 7 bases at J, with 12 bases between. CDR3 length equals 15 residues. CDR3 region: CASSLNTRLNSPLHF. In nucleotides, the CDR3 is TGTGCCAGCAGCTTAAATACAAGACTGAATTCACCCCTCCACTTT. Filled out from reference TRBV11-2 and TRBJ1-6, the complete variable domain reads EAGVAQSPRYKIIEKRQSVAFWCNPISGHATLYWYQQILGQGPKLLIQFQNNGVVDDSQLPKDRFSAERLKGVDSTLKIQPAKLEDSAVYLCASSLNTRLNSPLHFGNGTRLTVT.

V gene TRBV9 combines with J gene TRBJ1-5, with TRBD1 as a possible D gene (5 bases). There are 18 residues in the CDR3. The V end lost 0 bases, the J end lost 4 bases, and 20 bases lay between the germline ends. The germline V gene has CDR1 SGDLS and CDR2 YYNGEE. The CDR3 coding sequence is TGTGCCAGCAGCGTAGTATCTAACAAACAGGAAGAGAATCAGCCCCAGCATTTT. Its protein is CASSVVSNKQEENQPQHF.